This T cell receptor beta chain was observed in a study of blood T cells in healthy people across ages. The ends were cut back, 3 bases at V and 0 bases at J, with 24 bases in the middle. The CDR3 extends over 19 amino acids. Germline V CDR1 and CDR2: MNHEY, SMNVEV (reference sequence). Combining a sample-barcoded 5' primer with a J-beta primer mix, a second PCR ran for roughly 7 to 12 cycles. TCRdb analysed the 5' RACE reads with MiXCR anew, one entry per CDR3 protein. The sample records 700,000 to 950,000 distinct CDR3 sequences, 43% being singletons. With regard to this clonotype: Antigen specificity is unknown.

Study outcomes and limitations: Long-lived donors carried more naive CD4+ cells and greater diversity than aged donors. There was a strong correlation between TCR beta diversity and naive T cell percentage.

Sequencing was carried out using blood. The chain uses TRBV27 and TRBJ2-7; D possibly matches TRBD1 or TRBD2 (5 bases each). The source is a woman aged 55-70 years in good health. CDR3 loop: CASSFSQLVGVGLSYEQYF. CDR3 DNA sequence: TGTGCCAGCAGTTTCTCACAACTAGTGGGAGTGGGGCTCTCCTACGAGCAGTACTTC.